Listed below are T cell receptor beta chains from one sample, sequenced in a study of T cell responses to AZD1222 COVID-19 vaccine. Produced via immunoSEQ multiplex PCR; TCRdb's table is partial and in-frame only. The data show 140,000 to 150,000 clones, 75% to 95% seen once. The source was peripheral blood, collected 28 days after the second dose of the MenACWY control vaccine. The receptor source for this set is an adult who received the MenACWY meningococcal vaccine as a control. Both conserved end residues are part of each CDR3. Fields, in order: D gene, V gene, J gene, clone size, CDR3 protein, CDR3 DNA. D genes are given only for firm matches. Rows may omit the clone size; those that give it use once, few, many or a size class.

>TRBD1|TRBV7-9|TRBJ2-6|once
CASSTTTGVGANVLTF
TGTGCCAGCAGCACGACGACAGGGGTTGGGGCCAACGTCCTGACTTTC
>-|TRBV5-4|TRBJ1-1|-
CASSQGQPRNTEAFF
TGTGCCAGCAGCCAAGGACAGCCTCGAAACACTGAAGCTTTCTTT
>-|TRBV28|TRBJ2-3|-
CASSSPGAGTDTQYF
TGTGCCAGCAGCTCCCCCGGGGCGGGCACAGATACGCAGTATTTT
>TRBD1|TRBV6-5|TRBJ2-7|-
CASSYSGQRYEQYF
TGTGCCAGCAGTTACTCGGGACAGCGCTACGAGCAGTACTTC
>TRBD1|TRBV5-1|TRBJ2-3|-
CASSLGDRVDTQYF
TGCGCCAGCAGCTTGGGGGACAGGGTGGATACGCAGTATTTT
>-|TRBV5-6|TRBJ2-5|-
CASSLPSLEETQYF
TGTGCCAGCAGCTTGCCTAGTCTGGAAGAGACCCAGTACTTC
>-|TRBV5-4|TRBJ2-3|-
CASSLSGTDTQYF
TGTGCCAGCAGCTTGTCGGGGACGGATACGCAGTATTTT
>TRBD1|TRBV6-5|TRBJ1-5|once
CASRQGQIQSEPQHF
TGTGCCAGCAGGCAGGGACAGATCCAATCAGAGCCCCAGCATTTT
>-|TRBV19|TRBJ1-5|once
CASSIVGSQDQPQHF
TGTGCCAGTAGTATAGTGGGCAGTCAGGATCAGCCCCAGCATTTT
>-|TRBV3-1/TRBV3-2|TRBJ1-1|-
CASDRRTEAFF
TGTGCCTCGGACCGGCGAACTGAAGCTTTCTTT
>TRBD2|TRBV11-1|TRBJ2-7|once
CASSPLFAGGTYEQYF
TGTGCCAGCAGCCCTTTGTTTGCGGGGGGGACCTACGAGCAGTACTTC
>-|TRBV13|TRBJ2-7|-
CASTPSGAPTYEQYF
TGTGCCAGCACCCCCTCGGGGGCCCCTACCTACGAGCAGTACTTC
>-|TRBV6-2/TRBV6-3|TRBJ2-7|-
CASSYFGAEQYF
TGTGCCAGCAGTTACTTCGGGGCCGAGCAGTACTTC
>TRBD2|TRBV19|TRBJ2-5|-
CASSLTSGGPGAQYF
TGTGCCAGTAGTCTGACTAGCGGGGGCCCCGGGGCCCAGTACTTC
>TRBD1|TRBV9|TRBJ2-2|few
CASSPPPGQGATGELFF
TGTGCCAGCAGCCCGCCGCCGGGACAGGGGGCTACCGGGGAGCTGTTTTTT
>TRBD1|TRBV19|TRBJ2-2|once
CASSPLKGTGGNTGELFF
TGTGCCAGTAGCCCTTTAAAGGGGACAGGGGGCAACACCGGGGAGCTGTTTTTT
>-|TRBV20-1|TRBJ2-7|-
CSASNPERDEQYF
TGCAGTGCTAGTAACCCTGAGCGCGACGAGCAGTACTTC
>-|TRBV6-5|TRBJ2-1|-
CATRTDTYNEQFF
TGTGCCACCAGGACGGATACCTACAATGAGCAGTTCTTC
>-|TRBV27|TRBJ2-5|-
CASSRETQYF
TGTGCCAGCAGCAGAGAGACCCAGTACTTC
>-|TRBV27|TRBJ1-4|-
CASRELSSSEKLFF
TGTGCCAGCAGGGAACTCAGCTCGAGTGAAAAACTGTTTTTT
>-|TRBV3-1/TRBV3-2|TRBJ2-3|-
CASRKGDTQYF
TGTGCCAGCAGGAAGGGGGATACGCAGTATTTT
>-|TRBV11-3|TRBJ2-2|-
CASSARGGSDTGELFF
TGTGCCAGCAGCGCCAGGGGGGGTTCGGACACCGGGGAGCTGTTTTTT
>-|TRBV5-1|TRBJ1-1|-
CASSLGGARNTEAFF
TGCGCCAGCAGCTTGGGGGGCGCTCGGAACACTGAAGCTTTCTTT
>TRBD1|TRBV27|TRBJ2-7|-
CASSVDRGSYEQYF
TGTGCCAGCAGTGTGGACAGGGGGTCCTACGAGCAGTACTTC
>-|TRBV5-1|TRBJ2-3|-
CASSLTEADTQYF
TGCGCCAGCAGCCTAACAGAGGCAGATACGCAGTATTTT
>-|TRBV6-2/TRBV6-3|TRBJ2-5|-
CASSYSRHSPNRTQYF
TGTGCCAGCAGTTACTCAAGACACAGCCCGAACAGGACCCAGTACTTC
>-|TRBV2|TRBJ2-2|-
CASSEIDGVVSGELFF
TGTGCCAGCAGTGAAATTGACGGTGTAGTATCCGGGGAGCTGTTTTTT
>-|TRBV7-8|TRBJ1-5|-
CASSLGRSNQPQHF
TGTGCCAGCAGCTTAGGCCGAAGCAATCAGCCCCAGCATTTT
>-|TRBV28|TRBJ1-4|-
CASSLPGGLSEKLFF
TGTGCCAGCAGTTTACCCGGGGGTTTAAGTGAAAAACTGTTTTTT
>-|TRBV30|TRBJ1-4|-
CAWQAEGKLFF
TGTGCCTGGCAAGCCGAGGGAAAACTGTTTTTT
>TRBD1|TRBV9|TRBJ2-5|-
CASSSGTGETQYF
TGTGCCAGCAGCTCCGGGACAGGGGAGACCCAGTACTTC
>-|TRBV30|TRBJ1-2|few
CAWSEGAGGYTF
TGTGCCTGGAGTGAAGGGGCCGGGGGCTACACCTTC
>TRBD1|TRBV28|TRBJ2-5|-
CASSGTGWQETQYF
TGTGCCAGCAGTGGGACAGGGTGGCAAGAGACCCAGTACTTC
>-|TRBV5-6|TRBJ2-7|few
CASSLGARLGAYEQYF
TGTGCCAGCAGCTTGGGGGCAAGACTAGGGGCCTACGAGCAGTACTTC
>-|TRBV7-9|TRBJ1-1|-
CASSINTGGGTEAFF
TGTGCCAGCAGCATAAACACCGGGGGCGGCACTGAAGCTTTCTTT
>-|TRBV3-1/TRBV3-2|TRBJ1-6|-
CASTKRLNAGTNSPLHF
TGTGCCAGCACCAAACGTCTAAATGCAGGGACTAATTCACCCCTCCACTTT
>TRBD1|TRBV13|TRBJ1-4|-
CASSLTGESSDEKLFF
TGTGCCAGCAGCCTAACAGGGGAGTCTAGCGATGAAAAACTGTTTTTT
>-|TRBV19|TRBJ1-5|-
CASSIIRTATDQPQHF
TGTGCCAGTAGTATCATCAGAACAGCGACGGATCAGCCCCAGCATTTT
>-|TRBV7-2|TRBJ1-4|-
CASSLDMEKLFF
TGTGCCAGCAGCTTGGACATGGAAAAACTGTTTTTT
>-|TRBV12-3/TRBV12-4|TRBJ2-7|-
CASSPVYYEQYF
TGTGCCAGCAGTCCCGTATACTACGAGCAGTACTTC
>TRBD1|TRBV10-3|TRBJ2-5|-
CATARDSQETQYF
TGTGCCACCGCACGGGACAGCCAAGAGACCCAGTACTTC
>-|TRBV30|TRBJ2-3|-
CAWRGGTDTQYF
TGTGCCTGGAGGGGGGGCACAGATACGCAGTATTTT
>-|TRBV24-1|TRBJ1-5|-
CATSDHSPRGNQPQHF
TGTGCCACCAGTGACCACAGCCCCCGGGGTAATCAGCCCCAGCATTTT
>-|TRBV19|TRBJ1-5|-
CASSISLINQPQHF
TGTGCCAGTAGTATCTCTTTAATAAATCAGCCCCAGCATTTT
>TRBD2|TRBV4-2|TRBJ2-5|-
CASSRQAVTSGETQYF
TGTGCCAGCAGCCGGCAGGCGGTCACTAGCGGAGAGACCCAGTACTTC
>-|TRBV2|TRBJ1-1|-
CARPRDKNTEAFF
TGTGCCAGACCCAGGGATAAGAACACTGAAGCTTTCTTT
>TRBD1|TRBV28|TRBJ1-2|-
CASSRDRGHGYTF
TGTGCCAGCAGTCGGGACAGGGGCCATGGCTACACCTTC
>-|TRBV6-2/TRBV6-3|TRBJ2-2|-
CASSYSFTGELFF
TGTGCCAGCAGTTACTCATTCACCGGGGAGCTGTTTTTT
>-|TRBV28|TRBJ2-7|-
CASSLLGHYEQYF
TGTGCCAGCAGTTTGCTGGGCCACTACGAGCAGTACTTC
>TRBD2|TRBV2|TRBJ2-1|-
CASTGGKGMHEQFF
TGTGCCAGCACCGGGGGGAAGGGTATGCATGAGCAGTTCTTC
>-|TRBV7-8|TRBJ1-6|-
CASRGGGNYSPLHF
TGTGCCAGCAGGGGTGGGGGCAATTATTCACCCCTCCACTTT
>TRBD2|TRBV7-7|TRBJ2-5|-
CASSLGLAGVETQYF
TGTGCTAGCAGCTTGGGACTAGCGGGAGTCGAGACCCAGTACTTC
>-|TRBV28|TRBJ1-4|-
CASSLLGPEKLFF
TGTGCCAGCAGTTTATTAGGTCCCGAAAAACTGTTTTTT
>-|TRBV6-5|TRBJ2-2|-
CASPGALNTGELFF
TGTGCCAGCCCAGGGGCCCTGAACACCGGGGAGCTGTTTTTT
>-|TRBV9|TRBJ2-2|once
CASGLLHTGELFF
TGTGCCAGCGGACTTTTACACACCGGGGAGCTGTTTTTT
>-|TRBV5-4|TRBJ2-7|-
CASSLPAASSYEQYF
TGTGCCAGCAGCCTCCCCGCGGCTAGCTCCTACGAGCAGTACTTC
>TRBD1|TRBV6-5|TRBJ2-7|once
CASSLTGDAYEQYF
TGTGCCAGCAGTTTGACAGGGGATGCCTACGAGCAGTACTTC